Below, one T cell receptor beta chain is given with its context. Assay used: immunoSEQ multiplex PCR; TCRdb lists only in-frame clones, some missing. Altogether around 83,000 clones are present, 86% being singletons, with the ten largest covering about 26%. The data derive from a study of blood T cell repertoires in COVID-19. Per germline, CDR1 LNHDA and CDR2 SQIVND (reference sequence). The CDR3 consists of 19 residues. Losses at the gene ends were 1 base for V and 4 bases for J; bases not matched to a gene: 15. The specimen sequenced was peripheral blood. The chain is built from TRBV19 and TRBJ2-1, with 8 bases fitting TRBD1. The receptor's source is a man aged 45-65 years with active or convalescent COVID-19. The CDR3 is CASSIATWLDRAGYNEQFF. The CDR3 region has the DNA TGTGCCAGTAGTATAGCCACCTGGTTGGACAGGGCTGGATACAATGAGCAGTTCTTC.